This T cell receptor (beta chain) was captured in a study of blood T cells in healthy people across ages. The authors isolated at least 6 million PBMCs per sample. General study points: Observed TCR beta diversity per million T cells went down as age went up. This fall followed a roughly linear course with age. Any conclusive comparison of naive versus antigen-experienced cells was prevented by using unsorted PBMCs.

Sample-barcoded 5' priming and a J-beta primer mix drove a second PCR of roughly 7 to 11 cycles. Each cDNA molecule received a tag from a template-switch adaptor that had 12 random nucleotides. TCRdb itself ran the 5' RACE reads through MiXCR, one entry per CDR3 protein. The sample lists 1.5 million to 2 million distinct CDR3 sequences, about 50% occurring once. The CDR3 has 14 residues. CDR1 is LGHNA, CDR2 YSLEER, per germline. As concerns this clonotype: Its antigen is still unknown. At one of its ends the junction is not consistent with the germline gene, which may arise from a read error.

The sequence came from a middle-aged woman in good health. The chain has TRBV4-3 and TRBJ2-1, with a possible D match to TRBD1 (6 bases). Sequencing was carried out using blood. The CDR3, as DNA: TGCGCCAGCAGCCCACAGGGTTTCTACACTGAGCAGTTCTTC. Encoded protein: CASSPQGFYTEQFF.